The entry below describes one T cell receptor beta chain. The data were taken from a study of CD8+CD57+ T cells in acquired aplastic anemia. Patients sequenced had flow cytometry evidence of CD8+CD57+ cell expansion. The CDR3 has 13 amino acids. Germline V gene lookup returns CDR1 LNHDA and CDR2 SQIVND (reference sequence). Deletions cut 5 bases from V and 4 bases from J, with 11 bases between. Using genomic DNA as the template, TCR beta VDJ and CDR3 profiling was carried out. In TCRdb, the reads were re-called with MiXCR into one record per CDR3 protein. The sample includes more than 150,000 distinct CDR3 sequences, about 44% of them seen just once.

This receptor was taken from a human donor with aplastic anemia. Material: sorted CD4+, CD8+, or CD8+CD57+ T cells (not recorded which) from PBMCs. The rearrangement uses TRBV19 and TRBJ1-1, with TRBD1 as a possible D gene (5 bases). This chain's CDR3 is CASSFGGFTEAFF. The CDR3 region has the DNA TGTGCCAGTAGTTTCGGGGGATTCACTGAAGCTTTCTTT.